This TCR beta chain was obtained from a study of blood T cell repertoires in COVID-19. About the research overall: Collection of acute and convalescent COVID-19 samples took place in the United States, Italy and Spain. T cells, B-cell-depleted T cells, or PBMCs supplied cDNA or gDNA.

In the authors' methods: The authors estimated nucleated cell counts from reference gene primer amplification. TCRdb's table, derived via immunoSEQ multiplex PCR, lists solely in-frame clones and lacks some. The V and J calls and clone size are taken from that table; D and trimming were inferred from the DNA. The sample records some 87,000 clones, less than 85% being singletons. The sequenced material came from peripheral blood. The source of this sequence is a man aged 50 or older who had recovered from COVID-19.

The CDR3 reads CASSLGRIAGGSEQYF. Written as DNA, the CDR3 is TGTGCCAGCAGCTTAGGCAGAATAGCGGGAGGAAGTGAGCAGTACTTC. V is TRBV7-2 and J is TRBJ2-7, with 10 bases matching TRBD2. This CDR3 is 16 amino acids long. Germline loops: CDR1 SGHTA, CDR2 FQGNSA. The trim removed 1 base at V and 7 bases at J, leaving 10 bases unmatched.